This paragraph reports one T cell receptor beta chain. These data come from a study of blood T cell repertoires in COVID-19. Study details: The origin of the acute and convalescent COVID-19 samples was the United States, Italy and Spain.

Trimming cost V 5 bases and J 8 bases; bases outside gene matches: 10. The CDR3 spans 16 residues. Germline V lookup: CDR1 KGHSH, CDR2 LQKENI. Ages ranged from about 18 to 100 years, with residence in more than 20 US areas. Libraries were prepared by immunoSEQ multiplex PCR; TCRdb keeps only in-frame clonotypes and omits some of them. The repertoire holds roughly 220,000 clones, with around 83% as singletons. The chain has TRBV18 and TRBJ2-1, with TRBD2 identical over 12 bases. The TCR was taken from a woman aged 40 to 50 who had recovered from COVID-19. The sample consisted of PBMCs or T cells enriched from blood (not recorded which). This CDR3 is CASSTTGTSGSHEQFF. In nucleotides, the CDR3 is TGTGCCAGCTCAACCACCGGGACTAGCGGGTCTCATGAGCAGTTCTTC. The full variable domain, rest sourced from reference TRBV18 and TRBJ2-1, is NAGVMQNPRHLVRRRGQEARLRCSPMKGHSHVYWYRQLPEEGLKFMVYLQKENIIDESGMPKERFSAEFPKEGPSILRIQQVVRGDSAAYFCASSTTGTSGSHEQFFGPGTRLTVL.